A single T cell receptor (beta chain) is shown here with its context. The data originate from a study of blood T cell repertoires in COVID-19. Assay used: immunoSEQ multiplex PCR; TCRdb lists only in-frame clones, some missing. Of 430,000 or so clones listed, about 87% are singletons. V trimming: 7 bases; J trimming: 4 bases; junction bases outside the gene matches: 8. Germline V gene data show CDR1 as LNHDA and CDR2 as SQIVND (reference sequence). This CDR3 contains 14 residues. The chain has TRBV19 and TRBJ1-2, with 8 bases identical to TRBD1. The sequence derives from a man between 18 and 29 years old with COVID-19, enrolled during active disease. Sequenced material: peripheral blood. The CDR3 region is CASIADRVGYGYTF. The CDR3 DNA follows: TGTGCCAGTATCGCGGACAGGGTGGGCTATGGCTACACCTTC.